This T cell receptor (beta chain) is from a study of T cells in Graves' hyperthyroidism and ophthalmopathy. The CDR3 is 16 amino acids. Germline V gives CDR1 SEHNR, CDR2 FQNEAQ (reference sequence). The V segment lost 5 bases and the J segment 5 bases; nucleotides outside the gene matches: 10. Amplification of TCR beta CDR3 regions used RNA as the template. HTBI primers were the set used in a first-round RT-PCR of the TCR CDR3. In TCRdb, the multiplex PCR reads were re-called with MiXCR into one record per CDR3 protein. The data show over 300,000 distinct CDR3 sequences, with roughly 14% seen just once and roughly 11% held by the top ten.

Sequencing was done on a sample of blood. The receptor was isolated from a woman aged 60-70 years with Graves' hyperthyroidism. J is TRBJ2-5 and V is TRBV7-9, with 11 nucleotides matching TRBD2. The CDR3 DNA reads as TGTGCCAGCAGCAGTGAACTAGCGGGAGCTAGGGAGACCCAGTACTTC. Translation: CASSSELAGARETQYF.